This TCR beta chain was captured by sequencing in a study of T-cell memory formation after mild COVID-19. The CDR3 consists of 12 residues. Trimming left V 4 bases short and J 5 bases short, with 9 bases between. Germline CDR1 is DFQATT and CDR2 is SNEGSKA (reference sequence). Note on this clonotype: Its antigen is undetermined.

A 5'RACE reaction primed in the constant segment made cDNA libraries of TCR alpha and TCR beta, and these carried sample barcodes and UMIs. MiXCR, applied by TCRdb to the 5' RACE reads, yields one record per CDR3 protein. The sample has around 200,000 distinct CDR3 sequences; 15% to 20% are singletons. Whole-study findings and limits: Pre-infection memory carried some responding clones, suggesting that cross-reactive memory joined. Clones from the second wave (peaking day 37) had unconfirmed SARS-CoV-2 specificity.

This sequence joins TRBV20-1 and TRBJ1-5; weak D call: TRBD1 (5 bases). Sequenced input: PBMCs or a T cell subset sorted from them (not recorded which). The clonotype comes from a man between 18 and 29 years old who had mild COVID-19 (a few samples of this study predate the infection). Cell type and time point are not known. The CDR3 protein is CSAMGDYQPQHF. In DNA form, the CDR3 reads TGCAGTGCTATGGGGGACTATCAGCCCCAGCATTTT.